This T cell receptor (beta chain) was obtained from a study of blood T cell repertoires in COVID-19. Study overall: The United States, Italy and Spain provided the acute and convalescent COVID-19 samples. The cDNA or gDNA used as material had been derived from T cells, B-cell-depleted T cells, or PBMCs.

Recruits, aged about 18 to 100 years, lived in 20 to 30 US areas. Cohort placement rested on clinical history that participants reported themselves. V lost 0 bases to trimming and J lost 4 bases, with 9 bases between them. The CDR3 length is 14 residues. Germline CDR1 reads MNHEY; CDR2 reads SMNVEV (reference sequence). The assay was immunoSEQ multiplex PCR, and TCRdb's table has in-frame clones only and misses some. This sample has over 250,000 clones, with around 86% found just once. The chain employs TRBV27 and TRBJ1-2; the D gene is possibly TRBD1 (5 bases). Material: PBMCs or T cells enriched from blood (not recorded which). This clonotype was obtained from a woman under 30 who had recovered from COVID-19. The CDR3 sequence is CASSLSWGGYGYTF. The CDR3 DNA sequence: TGTGCCAGCAGTTTATCGTGGGGGGGCTATGGCTACACCTTC.